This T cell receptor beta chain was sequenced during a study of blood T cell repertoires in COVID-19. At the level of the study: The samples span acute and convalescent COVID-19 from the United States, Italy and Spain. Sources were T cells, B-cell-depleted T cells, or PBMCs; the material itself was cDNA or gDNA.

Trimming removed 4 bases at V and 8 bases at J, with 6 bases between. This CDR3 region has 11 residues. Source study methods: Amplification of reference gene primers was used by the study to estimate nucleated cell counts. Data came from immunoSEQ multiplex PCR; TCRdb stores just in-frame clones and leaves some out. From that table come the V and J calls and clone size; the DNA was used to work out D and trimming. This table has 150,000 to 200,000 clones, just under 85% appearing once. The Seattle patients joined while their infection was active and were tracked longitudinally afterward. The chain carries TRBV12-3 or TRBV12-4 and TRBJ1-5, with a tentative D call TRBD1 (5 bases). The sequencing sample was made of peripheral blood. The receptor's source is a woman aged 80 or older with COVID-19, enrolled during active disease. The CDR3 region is CASSWGEPQHF. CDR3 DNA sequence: TGTGCCAGCAGTTGGGGGGAGCCCCAGCATTTT.